Here is one T cell receptor (beta chain) with its context. This receptor's antigen is unknown. No base quality values were provided; no much bigger clone lies one nucleotide off. The sample originates from a study of blood T cells in healthy people across ages (dated by TCRdb to the mid-2010s). In terms of the full investigation: Template switching captured roughly one uniquely barcoded TCR beta cDNA molecule per two T cells in model experiments. Donors of different ages were randomly distributed across sequencing lanes to avoid experimental bias. To track age-related changes in TCR beta repertoire diversity, the study relied on deep sequencing normalized with unique cDNA molecular identifiers. Using the same blood draw, the study looked at two additional independent replicas of 1 million unique cDNA reads for two donors, one aged 18 to 30 and the other aged 80 or older. The donors were divided into four age groups: young (average 16 years), middle-aged (about 41), aged (62) and long-lived (nearly 85). The research as a whole found: Estimates of total diversity based on one million sequenced T cells were considered lower bounds and underestimates. Conclusive comparison of naive and antigen-experienced compartments was prevented by the profiling of bulk unsorted PBMCs. A strong correlation was found between observed TCR beta diversity and the percentage of naive T cells measured by flow cytometry. Donor CMV infection status was unknown, potentially confounding age-related changes in expanded clonotypes. Compared with the aged group, the long-lived group had more naive CD4+ T cells, fewer expanded clones and increased TCR diversity, a pattern suggesting age selection. As age increased, observed TCR beta diversity per million T cells dropped in a roughly linear way, and a significant reduction was already evident by age 40.

The library came from 5' RACE. The sequencer listed for this sample is Illumina HiSeq 2500. A second PCR of about 6 to 11 cycles was performed with a sample-barcoded 5' primer and a J-beta primer mix. A unique molecular identifier was introduced onto each TCR beta cDNA molecule by a template-switch 5' adaptor carrying 12 random nucleotides. Each sample yielded at least 3 million CDR3-containing paired-end reads. All of the RNA was converted into first-strand cDNA using the Mint cDNA synthesis kit, with a TRBC-specific oligonucleotide serving as the primer. After uracil-DNA glycosylase treatment, a first 18-cycle PCR used universal primers M1SS and BC2_uni_R on all cDNA. The authors' pipeline ran thus. Each sample was normalized by randomly selecting 1 million high-quality reads, each carrying a distinct molecular identifier. Reads with shared molecular identifiers were discarded instead of being binned into consensus sequences. MiTCR, run with a Q25 quality threshold and the strictest error-elimination algorithm, handled CDR3 identification, clonotype clustering and error correction. A nonparametric unseen species model with Euler transformation was used to estimate a lower bound on total TCR beta diversity. TCRdb passed the public sequencing reads through fastp at Q25 and MiXCR, retaining productive beta sequences. Rows are unified per CDR3 protein, each entry keeping the most common DNA and genes. The V and J calls reflect TCRdb's pipeline rather than the authors' work. Here the sample has roughly 2 million distinct CDR3 sequences; around 50% occur a single time. Around 2.1% of the sample belongs to the ten largest clones.

Measured from the cysteine to the phenylalanine, the CDR3 is 13 residues long. CDR3 DNA only is kept here, 39 bases in frame from base 1. From the germline V gene, CDR1 is MNHEY and CDR2 is SVGAGI. V lost 6 bases and J lost 6 bases; the stretch between them is 11 bases long. The donors were roughly 39 Caucasian individuals from Russia, aged roughly 6 to 95 years, who were systemically healthy. Approximately 9.3 milliliters of peripheral blood were collected from each donor into EDTA-treated Vacutainer tubes. PBMCs were isolated by Ficoll-Paque density-gradient centrifugation, with at least 7 million obtained per sample. Trizol reagent was used to extract total RNA from the PBMCs, yielding at least 6 micrograms per sample. Naive CD45RAhigh/CD27high T cell percentages were measured by flow cytometry on a PBMC aliquot from every donor.

The chain links TRBV6-5 with TRBJ2-2; possibly the D gene is TRBD1, per 6 matching bases. The sequencing sample was made of blood. This receptor was identified in a woman aged 40 to 50 in good health. CDR3 reads: CASRWDTAGELFF. The DNA sequence is as follows: TGTGCCAGCAGATGGGACACTGCCGGGGAGCTGTTTTTT.